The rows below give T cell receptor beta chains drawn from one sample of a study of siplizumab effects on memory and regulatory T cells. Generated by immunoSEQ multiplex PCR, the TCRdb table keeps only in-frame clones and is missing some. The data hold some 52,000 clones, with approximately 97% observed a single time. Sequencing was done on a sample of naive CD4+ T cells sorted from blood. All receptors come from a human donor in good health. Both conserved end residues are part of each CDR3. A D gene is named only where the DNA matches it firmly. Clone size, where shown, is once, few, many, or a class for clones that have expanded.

TGTGCCAGTAGTAGAGGGACAGGGACGAACACCGGGGAGCTGTTTTTT	CASSRGTGTNTGELFF	16	TRBV19	.	TRBJ2-2	TRBD1
TGCGCCAGCAGTGAGTCGACGCTAGCTATGAGGCGCGGGGAGCTGTTTTTT	CASSESTLAMRRGELFF	17	TRBV10-1	.	TRBJ2-2	.
TGTGCCAGCAGCTTGGCGCAGGGAGGTACTGGGGAGCTGTTTTTT	CASSLAQGGTGELFF	15	TRBV5-6	.	TRBJ2-2	.
TGTGCCAGCAGCTTGGATGGGGGAAGCGGCTACACCTTC	CASSLDGGSGYTF	13	TRBV5-5	.	TRBJ1-2	.
TGTGCCAGCAGTGACCAACCGACAGGTCAAGAGACCCAGTACTTC	CASSDQPTGQETQYF	15	TRBV2	.	TRBJ2-5	.
TGTGCCAGCAGTGTCCAGAGAGCGGGGGCCCCCTACGAGCAGTACTTC	CASSVQRAGAPYEQYF	16	TRBV6-1	.	TRBJ2-7	TRBD2
TGTGCCAGCAGCTTAGTTCAGTTACCCTACGAGCAGTACTTC	CASSLVQLPYEQYF	14	TRBV7-9	.	TRBJ2-7	.
TGTGCCTGGAGTGCACTTAGCAATCAGCCCCAGCATTTT	CAWSALSNQPQHF	13	TRBV30	.	TRBJ1-5	.
TGTGCCAGCAGCTTCAGGACAGGGGAGGCTTTCTTT	CASSFRTGEAFF	12	TRBV7-3	.	TRBJ1-1	TRBD1
TGTGCCAGCAGTGACTCGAGGGGTGTGAACACTGAAGCTTTCTTT	CASSDSRGVNTEAFF	15	TRBV2	.	TRBJ1-1	.
TGTGCCACCAGCAGAGACCTAGCGGGAGGTGAGGCAGATACGCAGTATTTT	CATSRDLAGGEADTQYF	17	TRBV15	.	TRBJ2-3	TRBD2
TGCAGCGTAGGAGGGGTCAAGGACTATGGCTACACCTTC	CSVGGVKDYGYTF	13	TRBV29-1	.	TRBJ1-2	.
TGTGCCAGTCGACAGGACACAGATACGCAGTATTTT	CASRQDTDTQYF	12	TRBV19	.	TRBJ2-3	.
TGTGCCATCAGTGGCTGGGGCGGGAGTCCGGATGAGCAGTTCTTC	CAISGWGGSPDEQFF	15	TRBV10-3	.	TRBJ2-1	TRBD2
TGTGCCAGCAGTGGCTGGGTGGGGGAGACCCAGTACTTC	CASSGWVGETQYF	13	TRBV28	.	TRBJ2-5	.
TGCGCCAGCAGCCAAGGGGATTATGGAGCGGGAGAGACCCAGTACTTC	CASSQGDYGAGETQYF	16	TRBV4-3	.	TRBJ2-5	.
TGTGCCAGCAGCCTAGGACAGGCCTCCTACAATGAGCAGTTCTTC	CASSLGQASYNEQFF	15	TRBV11-3	.	TRBJ2-1	TRBD1
TGCGCCAGCAGCTGGGGCCAGAATGAAAAACTGTTTTTT	CASSWGQNEKLFF	13	TRBV5-1	once	TRBJ1-4	.
TGTGCCATCAGTGAGTATAACTATGGCTACACCTTC	CAISEYNYGYTF	12	TRBV10-3	.	TRBJ1-2	.
TGTGCCAGCAGTCGTGTGAGCGGGAGCTCCTACAATGAGCAGTTCTTC	CASSRVSGSSYNEQFF	16	TRBV9	.	TRBJ2-1	TRBD2